Listed below are T cell receptor beta chains from one sample, sequenced in a study of blood T cells in healthy people across ages. TCRdb re-analysed the 5' RACE reads in MiXCR, keeping a single row per CDR3 protein. The profile covers approximately 850,000 distinct CDR3 sequences, with roughly 44% appearing a single time and roughly 18% taken by the ten largest. Input material: blood. The receptors come from a man between 60 and 75 years old in good health. CDR3s leave out the opening cysteine and the closing phenylalanine or tryptophan.

TRBV29-1,15,TRBJ2-6,SVPRDRATQGANVLT
TRBV5-6,13,TRBJ1-1,ASSKVTAMNTEAF
TRBV20-1,11,TRBJ2-4,SAGEAGKNIQY
TRBV7-2,9,TRBJ1-5,ASSLSGPQH
TRBV20-1,14,TRBJ2-5,SARGWRQGSQETQY
TRBV7-2,14,TRBJ2-7,ASSLAPTGGQDEQY
TRBV5-1,16,TRBJ2-3,ASSLGPQGLAGTDTQY
TRBV5-4,13,TRBJ2-4,ASSLAEQGGNIQY
TRBV4-3,13,TRBJ2-1,ASSQVQGANNEQF
TRBV9,13,TRBJ2-2,ASSEDGGRTGELF
TRBV27,12,TRBJ2-5,ASSLIQGHGEQY
TRBV20-1,11,TRBJ1-4,SASWTGVEKLF
TRBV11-3,14,TRBJ2-1,ASSSPAGGTYNEQF
TRBV10-2,11,TRBJ1-1,ASSDEGYTEAF
TRBV13,12,TRBJ1-4,ASSSPGFSEKLF
TRBV6-5,13,TRBJ2-3,ASRPRGAPTDTQY
TRBV18,12,TRBJ2-3,ASSPTAGPDTQY
TRBV27,9,TRBJ1-1,ASSNQNEAF
TRBV11-2,13,TRBJ2-1,ASSLGGLSFNEQF
TRBV15,13,TRBJ2-1,ATSRGFGGGYEQF
TRBV9,12,TRBJ2-1,ASSVVQDANEQF
TRBV29-1,13,TRBJ2-1,SSLGQRVFSGEQF
TRBV19,12,TRBJ2-7,ASSSDPGNYEQY
TRBV4-1,13,TRBJ2-1,ASSPITSESGEQF
TRBV15,13,.,ATSRALGHQETQF
TRBV29-1,11,TRBJ1-5,SVQASLNQPQH
TRBV12-3/TRBV12-4,14,TRBJ2-6,ASSPWTGTGANVLT
TRBV27,10,TRBJ1-1,ASKGGNTEAF
TRBV5-1,14,TRBJ2-6,ASSFGATSGANVLT
TRBV20-1,16,TRBJ2-7,SARDSTPSGGTTYEQY
TRBV20-1,11,TRBJ2-3,SAQGLGTDTQY
TRBV20-1,9,TRBJ1-2,SAGHNYGYT
TRBV5-1,17,TRBJ2-1,ASSPLGPSGGSRYNEQF
TRBV20-1,13,TRBJ2-3,SAPGLAGGSDTQY
TRBV10-3,12,TRBJ1-2,AISESAGPYGYT
TRBV5-1,12,TRBJ2-7,ASSLQTSSYEQY
TRBV4-3,14,TRBJ1-2,ASSQLDAAEIYGYT
TRBV3-1,16,TRBJ1-1,ASSPLDSGTHLNTEAF
TRBV6-5,14,TRBJ2-1,ASSYSSSGEQNEQF
TRBV4-3,13,TRBJ2-1,ASSATGTMYNEQF
TRBV7-9,13,TRBJ2-5,ASSLDGGIRETQY